This T cell receptor beta chain was identified in a study of early T cells in non-severe SARS-CoV-2 infection. This clonotype was detected ten times or more. Germline V CDR1 and CDR2: SGHTA, FQGTGA. V lost 2 bases to trimming and J lost 4 bases, with 14 bases between them. This CDR3 region has 15 residues. TCRdb reprocessed the 5' RACE reads with MiXCR, giving one entry per CDR3 protein. The table shows roughly 20,000 distinct CDR3 sequences, with around 4% occurring only once. Sample: whole blood. The chain is built from TRBV7-3 and TRBJ2-5, with D perhaps given as TRBD1 or TRBD2 (5 bases each). This clonotype was obtained from an adult who was a healthcare worker with PCR-confirmed SARS-CoV-2 infection or an uninfected control (not recorded which). The CDR3, as DNA: TGTGCCAGCAGCTTAGGGGGTAGCATCACAGAGACCCAGTACTTC. It encodes CASSLGGSITETQYF.